This T cell receptor beta chain was identified during a study of response to subunit inactivated influenza vaccine. General study points: The authors put forward the suggestion that each seasonal influenza vaccination may bring in only a limited number of new T cells.

The germline V gene has CDR1 KGHDR and CDR2 SFDVKD. The trim removed 3 bases at V and 4 bases at J, leaving 4 bases unmatched. The CDR3 has 16 residues. TCRdb passed the RT-PCR reads through MiXCR, listing each CDR3 protein once. The table shows 400,000 to 550,000 distinct CDR3 sequences, with 25% occurring only once. As regards this clonotype: Its antigen is undetermined.

The sequences come from CD4+ T cells sorted from PBMCs, collected more than 4 days after vaccination. The chain couples TRBV24-1 to TRBJ2-1; 11 nucleotides match TRBD1. The source of this sequence is a man aged 50 to 59 who received an inactivated influenza vaccine. CDR3 sequence: CATSDKDRGRYNEQFF. The CDR3 nucleotides read TGTGCCACCAGTGATAAGGACAGGGGGCGATACAATGAGCAGTTCTTC.